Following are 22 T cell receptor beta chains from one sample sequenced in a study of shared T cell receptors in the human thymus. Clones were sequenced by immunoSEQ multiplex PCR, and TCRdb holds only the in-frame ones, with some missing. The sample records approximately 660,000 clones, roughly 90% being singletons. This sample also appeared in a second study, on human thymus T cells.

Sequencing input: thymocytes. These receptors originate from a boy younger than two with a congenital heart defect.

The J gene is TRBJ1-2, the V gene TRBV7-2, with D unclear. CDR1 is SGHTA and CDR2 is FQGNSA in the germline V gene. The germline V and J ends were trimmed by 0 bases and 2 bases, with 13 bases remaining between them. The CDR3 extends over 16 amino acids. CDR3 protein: CASSLAGREGNYGYTF. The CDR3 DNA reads TGTGCCAGCAGCTTAGCGGGGAGGGAAGGAAACTATGGCTACACCTTC.

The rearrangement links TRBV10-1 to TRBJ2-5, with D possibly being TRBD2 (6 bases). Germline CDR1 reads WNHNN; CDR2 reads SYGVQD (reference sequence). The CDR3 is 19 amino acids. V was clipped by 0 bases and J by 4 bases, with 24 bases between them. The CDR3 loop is CASSESRPRGRRVRETQYF. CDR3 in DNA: TGCGCCAGCAGTGAGTCTCGCCCGCGGGGTAGGAGGGTTCGAGAGACCCAGTACTTC.

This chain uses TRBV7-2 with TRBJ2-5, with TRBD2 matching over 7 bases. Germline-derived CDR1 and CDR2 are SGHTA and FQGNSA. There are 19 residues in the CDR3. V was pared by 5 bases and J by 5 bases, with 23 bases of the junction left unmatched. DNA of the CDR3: TGTGCCAGCAGCCCTCGAGATAGCGGGCGATCCAAGAGACCCGAGACCCAGTACTTC. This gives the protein CASSPRDSGRSKRPETQYF.

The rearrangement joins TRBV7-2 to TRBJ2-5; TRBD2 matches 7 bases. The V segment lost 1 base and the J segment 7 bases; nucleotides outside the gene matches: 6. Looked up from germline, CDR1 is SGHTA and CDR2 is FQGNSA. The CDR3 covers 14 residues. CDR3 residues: CASSLEGWEGTQYF. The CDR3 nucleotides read TGTGCCAGCAGCTTAGAAGGGTGGGAGGGGACCCAGTACTTC.

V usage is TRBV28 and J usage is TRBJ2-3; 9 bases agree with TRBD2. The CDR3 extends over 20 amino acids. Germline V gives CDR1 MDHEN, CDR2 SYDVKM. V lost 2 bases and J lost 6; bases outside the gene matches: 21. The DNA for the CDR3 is TGTGCCAGCAGTTTAGATAACGGAGTCCGAGCGGGGGGAGGATTGGATACGCAGTATTTT. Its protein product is CASSLDNGVRAGGGLDTQYF.

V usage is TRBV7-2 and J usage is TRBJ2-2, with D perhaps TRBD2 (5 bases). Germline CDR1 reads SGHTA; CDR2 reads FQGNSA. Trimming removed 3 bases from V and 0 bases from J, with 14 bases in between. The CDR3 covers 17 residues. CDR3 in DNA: TGTGCCAGCAGCTTGGCTCCCAGCGGAGCGAACACCGGGGAGCTGTTTTTT. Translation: CASSLAPSGANTGELFF.

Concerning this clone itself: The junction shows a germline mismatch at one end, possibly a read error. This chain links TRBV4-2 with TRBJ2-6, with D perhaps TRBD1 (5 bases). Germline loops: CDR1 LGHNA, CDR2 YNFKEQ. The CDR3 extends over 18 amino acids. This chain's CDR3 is CASSEDTPPGMGANVLTF. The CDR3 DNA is TGTGCCAGCAGCGAAGATACCCCCCCAGGGATGGGGGCCAACGTCCTGACTTTC.

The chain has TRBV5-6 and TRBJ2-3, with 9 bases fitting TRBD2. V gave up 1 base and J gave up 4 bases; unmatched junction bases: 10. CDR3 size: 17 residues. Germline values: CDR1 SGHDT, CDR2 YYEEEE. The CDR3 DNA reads TGTGCCAGCAGCTTGCAAAGCGGGAGGTCCTCAGCAGATACGCAGTATTTT. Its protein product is CASSLQSGRSSADTQYF.

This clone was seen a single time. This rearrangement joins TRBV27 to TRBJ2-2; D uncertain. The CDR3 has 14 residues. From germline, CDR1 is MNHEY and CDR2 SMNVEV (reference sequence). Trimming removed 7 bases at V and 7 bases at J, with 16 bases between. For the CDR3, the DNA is TGTGCCAGCACCTCGGTGCTCGGGTACGGGGAGCTGTTTTTT. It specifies CASTSVLGYGELFF.

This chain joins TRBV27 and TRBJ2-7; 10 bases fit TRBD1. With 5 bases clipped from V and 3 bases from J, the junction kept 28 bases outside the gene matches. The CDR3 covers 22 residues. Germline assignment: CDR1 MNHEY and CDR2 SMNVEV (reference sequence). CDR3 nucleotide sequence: TGTGCCAGCAGTACCCAGACGGGACAGGGGTTACGATGCCTCCCCCAACACTACGAGCAGTACTTC. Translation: CASSTQTGQGLRCLPQHYEQYF.

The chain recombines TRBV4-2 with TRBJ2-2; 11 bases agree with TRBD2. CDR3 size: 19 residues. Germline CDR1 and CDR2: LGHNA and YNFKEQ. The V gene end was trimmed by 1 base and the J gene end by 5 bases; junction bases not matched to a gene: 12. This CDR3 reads CASSQVSSGRPVRTGELFF. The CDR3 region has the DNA TGTGCCAGCAGCCAAGTCTCTAGCGGGAGGCCAGTGAGGACCGGGGAGCTGTTTTTT.

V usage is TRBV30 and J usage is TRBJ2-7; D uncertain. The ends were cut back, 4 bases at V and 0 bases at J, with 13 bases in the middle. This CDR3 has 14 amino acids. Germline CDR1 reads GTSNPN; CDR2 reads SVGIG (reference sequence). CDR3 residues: CAWIPRLSSYEQYF. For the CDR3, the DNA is TGTGCCTGGATCCCCCGCCTGAGCTCCTACGAGCAGTACTTC.

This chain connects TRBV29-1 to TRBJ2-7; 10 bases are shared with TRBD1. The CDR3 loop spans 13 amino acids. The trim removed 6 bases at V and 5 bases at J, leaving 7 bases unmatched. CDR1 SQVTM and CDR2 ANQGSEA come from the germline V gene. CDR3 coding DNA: TGCAGCGTCTACGGACAGGGGGTACACGAGCAGTACTTC. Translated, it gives CSVYGQGVHEQYF.

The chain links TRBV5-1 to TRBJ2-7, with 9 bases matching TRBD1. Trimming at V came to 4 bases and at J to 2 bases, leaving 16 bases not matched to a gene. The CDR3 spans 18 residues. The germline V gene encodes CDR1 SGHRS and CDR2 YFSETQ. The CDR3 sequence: CASSPGWATGGYPYEQYF. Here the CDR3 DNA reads TGCGCCAGCAGCCCGGGGTGGGCCACAGGGGGCTACCCCTACGAGCAGTACTTC.

The CDR3 nucleotides read TGTGCCAGCAGTGAATGGTCCACAGGGCTTCCGGCGGCGACAGCCACCGGGGAGCTGTTTTTT. Amino acids: CASSEWSTGLPAATATGELFF. This chain uses TRBV6-1 with TRBJ2-2; weak D call: TRBD1 (6 bases). Germline V gives CDR1 MNHNS, CDR2 SASEGT. The length of the CDR3 is 21 residues. Trimming pared 2 bases from V and 4 bases from J, leaving 29 bases between.

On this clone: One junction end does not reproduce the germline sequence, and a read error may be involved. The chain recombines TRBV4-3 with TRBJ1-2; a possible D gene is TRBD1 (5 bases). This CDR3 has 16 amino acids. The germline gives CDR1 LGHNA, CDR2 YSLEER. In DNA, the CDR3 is TGCGCCAGCAGCCAAGACCGGGGGGAAGTCGGCTATGGCTACATCTTC. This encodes CASSQDRGEVGYGYIF.

CDR3 in DNA: TGTGCCCTAGGTACTAGCGGGGAGAAGCAGTACTTC. Amino acid sequence: CALGTSGEKQYF. The chain employs TRBV28 and TRBJ2-7; 10 bases align to TRBD2. Losses at the gene ends were 11 bases for V and 8 bases for J; bases not matched to a gene: 9. The germline V gene has CDR1 MDHEN and CDR2 SYDVKM. The CDR3 length is 12 residues.

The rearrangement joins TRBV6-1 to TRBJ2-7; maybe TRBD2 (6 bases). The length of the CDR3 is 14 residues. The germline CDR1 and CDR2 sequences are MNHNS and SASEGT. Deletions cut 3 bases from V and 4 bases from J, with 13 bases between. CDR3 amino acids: CASSDTSSPYEQYF. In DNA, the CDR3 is TGTGCCAGCAGTGACACTAGCAGCCCTTACGAGCAGTACTTC.

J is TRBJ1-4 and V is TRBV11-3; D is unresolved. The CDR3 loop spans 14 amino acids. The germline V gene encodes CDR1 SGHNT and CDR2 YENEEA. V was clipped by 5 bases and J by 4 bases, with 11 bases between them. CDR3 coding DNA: TGTGCCAGCAGCAACGGGTCGATTAATGAAAAACTGTTTTTT. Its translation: CASSNGSINEKLFF.

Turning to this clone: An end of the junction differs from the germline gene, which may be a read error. CDR3 DNA sequence: TGTGCTAGCAGCTTAAGGTTCCGTTCAGGTGGGTCCTACGAGCAGTACTTC. Amino acid sequence: CASSLRFRSGGSYEQYF. The chain links TRBV7-7 to TRBJ2-7, with D hard to call. The CDR3 runs 17 residues. The germline gives CDR1 SSHAT, CDR2 FNYEAQ (reference sequence).

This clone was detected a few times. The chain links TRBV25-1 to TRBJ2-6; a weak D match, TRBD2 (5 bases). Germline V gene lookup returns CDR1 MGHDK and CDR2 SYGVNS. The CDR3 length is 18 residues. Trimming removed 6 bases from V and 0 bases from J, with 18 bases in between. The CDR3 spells CASRGRGINPSGANVLTF. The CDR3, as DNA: TGTGCCAGCAGGGGGAGAGGAATAAACCCCTCTGGGGCCAACGTCCTGACTTTC.

CDR3 sequence: CASSLGQFPSSYNEQFF. Written as DNA, the CDR3 is TGTGCCAGCAGCTTGGGACAGTTCCCGAGCTCCTACAATGAGCAGTTCTTC. V usage is TRBV5-6 and J usage is TRBJ2-1, with D tentatively TRBD1 (5 bases). From germline, CDR1 is SGHDT and CDR2 YYEEEE. The CDR3 covers 17 residues. Trimming took off 0 bases at V and 0 bases at J, with 13 bases between the two ends.